Here is one T cell receptor beta chain with its context. The data are from a study of blood T cell repertoires in COVID-19. Whole-study context: COVID-19 samples, acute and convalescent, were from the United States, Italy and Spain. From T cells, B-cell-depleted T cells, or PBMCs came the material, which was cDNA or gDNA.

Method: immunoSEQ multiplex PCR; TCRdb's copy keeps in-frame clones and lacks some. This table has some 320,000 clones, roughly nine tenths appearing once. This study enrolled people aged 18 to 89 from 24 US geographic areas. Which cohort a participant joined came from the clinical history participants gave. This receptor was taken from a man aged 60 to 75 who had recovered from COVID-19. Sequenced: PBMCs or T cells enriched from blood (not recorded which).

CDR3 region: CASSLGGPSGNTIYF. Here the CDR3 DNA reads TGTGCCAGCAGCTTAGGGGGCCCCTCTGGAAACACCATATATTTT. This rearrangement joins TRBV5-4 to TRBJ1-3, with 7 bases fitting TRBD1. V was clipped by 2 bases and J by 0 bases; unmatched bases: 2. Germline V gene lookup returns CDR1 SGHNT and CDR2 YYREEE (reference sequence). This CDR3 has 15 residues.